These T cell receptor beta chains were read from a single sample in a study of graft-versus-host responses after intestinal transplantation. No antigen is known for these receptors. This table comes from immunoSEQ multiplex PCR, and its TCRdb copy is limited to in-frame clones, with some not included. Of fewer than 130,000 clones in the sample, approximately 92% were seen once. The sequencing here drew on unstimulated CD8+ T cells sorted from spleen or lymph node cells, taken before intestinal transplant. The receptor source for this set is a human donor who received an intestinal transplant. CDR3s include the opening cysteine and the closing phenylalanine or tryptophan. A D gene is named only where the DNA matches it firmly. The size of a clone is reported for some rows only, either as once, few or many, or as a class for expanded clones.

V	size	D	J	CDR3	DNA
TRBV10-2	-	-	TRBJ2-6	CASQGAGEANVLTF	TGCGCCAGCCAAGGGGCCGGGGAGGCCAACGTCCTGACTTTC
TRBV27	-	-	TRBJ2-7	CASRRPGLGGEQYF	TGTGCCAGCAGGCGACCGGGCCTAGGCGGCGAGCAGTACTTC
TRBV18	-	-	TRBJ2-7	CASSPGSYEQYF	TGTGCCAGCTCACCGGGGTCATACGAGCAGTACTTC
TRBV5-6	-	-	TRBJ2-7	CASSLSGSGLLSYEQYF	TGTGCCAGCAGCTTGTCAGGCTCCGGATTACTTTCCTACGAGCAGTACTTC
TRBV5-1	-	-	TRBJ2-3	CASSSGQSTDTQYF	TGCGCCAGCAGCTCTGGACAAAGCACAGATACGCAGTATTTT
TRBV6-6	-	TRBD2	TRBJ2-7	CASSLGGGASTYEQYF	TGTGCCAGCAGCCTTGGGGGGGGAGCATCTACCTACGAGCAGTACTTC
TRBV21-1	once	-	TRBJ2-4	CASSLRDRDNIQYF	TGTGCCAGCAGCCTCCGGGACAGGGACAACATTCAGTACTTC
TRBV5-1	-	-	TRBJ2-1	CASSFTRETPYNEQFF	TGCGCCAGCAGCTTTACCCGGGAAACACCCTACAATGAGCAGTTCTTC
TRBV27	-	TRBD2	TRBJ2-1	CASSSLAGLVYNEQFF	TGTGCCAGCAGTTCCTTAGCGGGACTAGTTTACAATGAGCAGTTCTTC
TRBV5-6	-	TRBD1	TRBJ2-2	CASSLAPTGGNSGELFF	TGTGCCAGCAGCTTGGCCCCGACAGGGGGTAATAGCGGGGAGCTGTTTTTT
TRBV6-1	-	-	TRBJ2-5	CASSEMGISQYF	TGTGCCAGCAGTGAAATGGGGATTTCCCAGTACTTC
TRBV5-1	-	-	TRBJ2-7	CASSSTLYEQYF	TGCGCCAGCAGCTCGACACTTTACGAGCAGTACTTC
TRBV5-5	once	-	TRBJ1-2	CASSLDGSSDFYGYTF	TGTGCCAGCAGCTTGGATGGAAGTTCGGACTTCTATGGCTACACCTTC
TRBV25-1	once	-	TRBJ2-7	CASSGHEQYF	TGTGCCAGCAGTGGGCACGAGCAGTACTTC
TRBV30	-	-	TRBJ1-5	CAWGYNSPGQPQHF	TGTGCCTGGGGTTATAACAGTCCGGGTCAGCCCCAGCATTTT
TRBV13	-	TRBD2	TRBJ2-2	CASSLPTSGRRGELFF	TGTGCCAGCAGCCTCCCGACTAGCGGGAGGCGCGGGGAGCTGTTTTTT
TRBV4-1	-	-	TRBJ2-2	CASSQPGGWVFGELFF	TGCGCCAGCAGCCAGCCAGGCGGGTGGGTGTTCGGGGAGCTGTTTTTT
TRBV27	-	-	TRBJ2-1	CASSLTPYNEQFF	TGTGCCAGCAGCCTAACTCCCTACAATGAGCAGTTCTTC
TRBV19	-	TRBD1	TRBJ1-5	CASSIVGTDHSNQPQHF	TGTGCCAGTAGTATAGTGGGGACAGACCATAGCAATCAGCCCCAGCATTTT
TRBV29-1	-	-	TRBJ1-1	CSVGYGDGNTEAFF	TGCAGCGTTGGCTATGGGGATGGGAACACTGAAGCTTTCTTT
TRBV27	-	-	TRBJ2-7	CASSAGLGGYEQYF	TGTGCCAGCAGCGCCGGACTAGGGGGGTACGAGCAGTACTTC
TRBV10-3	-	TRBD1	TRBJ2-7	CAISVQGYEQYF	TGTGCCATCAGCGTACAGGGGTACGAGCAGTACTTC
TRBV6-5	once	-	TRBJ1-1	CASSYKTEAFF	TGTGCCAGCAGTTACAAGACTGAAGCTTTCTTT
TRBV4-2	-	-	TRBJ2-1	CASSRTTGVGSDNEQFF	TGTGCCAGCAGCCGGACTACAGGGGTAGGAAGCGACAATGAGCAGTTCTTC
TRBV4-1	-	-	TRBJ2-3	CASSQEPGRTDTQYF	TGCGCCAGCAGCCAAGAACCTGGGCGAACAGATACGCAGTATTTT
TRBV5-7	-	TRBD2	TRBJ2-5	CASSSRLAGETQYF	TGTGCCAGCAGCTCACGACTAGCGGGAGAGACCCAGTACTTC
TRBV11-2	-	TRBD1	TRBJ1-4	CASSSPKQDREKLFF	TGTGCCAGCAGCTCCCCAAAACAGGACAGGGAAAAACTGTTTTTT
TRBV5-8	once	TRBD1	TRBJ2-7	CASSFGQGGYEQYF	TGTGCCAGCAGCTTTGGACAGGGAGGTTACGAGCAGTACTTC
TRBV11-2	-	-	TRBJ2-1	CASSLEGRGGNEQFF	TGTGCCAGCAGCTTAGAGGGCAGGGGAGGTAATGAGCAGTTCTTC
TRBV11-3	-	-	TRBJ2-1	CASSLASRHNEQFF	TGTGCCAGCAGCTTAGCTAGCCGACACAATGAGCAGTTCTTC
TRBV6-5	-	TRBD2	TRBJ2-1	CASRGWTSLGNEQFF	TGTGCCAGCAGGGGTTGGACTAGCCTGGGCAATGAGCAGTTCTTC
TRBV19	-	TRBD1	TRBJ2-7	CASSLTGGASSYEQYF	TGTGCCAGTAGCCTAACAGGGGGCGCTTCGTCCTACGAGCAGTACTTC
TRBV11-3	-	-	TRBJ2-1	CASSLGTGSGDNEQFF	TGTGCCAGCAGCTTAGGTACAGGGAGTGGGGACAATGAGCAGTTCTTC
TRBV4-1	once	-	TRBJ2-1	CASSQDAGASYNEQFF	TGCGCCAGCAGCCAAGATGCGGGGGCCTCCTACAATGAGCAGTTCTTC
TRBV14	-	TRBD1	TRBJ2-1	CASSQWTGPSYNEQFF	TGTGCCAGCAGCCAGTGGACAGGGCCCTCCTACAATGAGCAGTTCTTC
TRBV7-9	-	-	TRBJ1-3	CASSPLRFSGNTIYF	TGTGCCAGCAGCCCACTTCGATTCTCTGGAAACACCATATATTTT
TRBV27	-	-	TRBJ2-7	CASSSVYEQYF	TGTGCCAGCAGTTCCGTCTACGAGCAGTACTTC
TRBV4-1	-	TRBD1	TRBJ1-1	CASSPGQGLNTEAFF	TGCGCCAGCAGCCCGGGACAGGGACTGAACACTGAAGCTTTCTTT
TRBV7-9	-	-	TRBJ2-3	CASSGRGASSTDTQYF	TGTGCCAGCAGCGGCCGGGGGGCTTCTAGCACAGATACGCAGTATTTT
TRBV5-1	-	TRBD2	TRBJ2-7	CASSLTGTSGVEPGRGSYEQYF	TGCGCCAGCAGCTTGACCGGGACTAGCGGCGTAGAGCCAGGAAGGGGCTCCTACGAGCAGTACTTC
TRBV29-1	-	TRBD2	TRBJ2-5	CSVETSGSLQETQYF	TGCAGCGTTGAGACTAGCGGATCTCTCCAAGAGACCCAGTACTTC
TRBV6-5	-	-	TRBJ2-3	CATRSRRDTQYF	TGTGCCACCCGGTCGCGGAGAGATACGCAGTATTTT
TRBV30	-	-	TRBJ2-2	CAWSSFPTAGELFF	TGTGCCTGGAGTTCCTTCCCCACGGCCGGGGAGCTGTTTTTT
TRBV7-9	-	-	TRBJ2-5	CASSAPRGEETQYF	TGTGCCAGCAGCGCCCCCCGGGGCGAGGAGACCCAGTACTTC
TRBV7-3	-	-	TRBJ1-5	CASSSTDKGGNQPQHF	TGTGCCAGCAGCTCCACAGACAAGGGGGGCAATCAGCCCCAGCATTTT
TRBV7-9	-	-	TRBJ1-5	CASSLATGQPQHF	TGTGCCAGCAGCTTAGCTACGGGACAGCCCCAGCATTTT
TRBV27	few	-	TRBJ2-7	CASSGPSYEQYF	TGTGCCAGCAGCGGACCCTCCTACGAGCAGTACTTC
TRBV2	-	TRBD1	TRBJ2-7	CASTGQGISYEQYF	TGTGCCAGCACCGGACAGGGGATCTCCTACGAGCAGTACTTC
TRBV19	few	TRBD2	TRBJ2-1	CASSTFGRANEQFF	TGTGCCAGTAGTACGTTTGGGAGGGCAAATGAGCAGTTCTTC
TRBV19	-	-	TRBJ2-4	CASSHTRVDQYF	TGTGCCAGTAGCCACACTAGGGTTGATCAGTACTTC
TRBV4-1	-	TRBD2	TRBJ2-3	CASSQSTGGGDTQYF	TGCGCCAGCAGCCAAAGCACGGGAGGGGGAGATACGCAGTATTTT
TRBV19	few	TRBD1	TRBJ2-7	CASSTGTGNEQYF	TGTGCCAGTAGTACAGGGACAGGGAACGAGCAGTACTTC
TRBV6-1	-	-	TRBJ2-3	CASRQDLTDTQYF	TGTGCCAGCAGACAGGACCTCACAGATACGCAGTATTTT
TRBV7-2	-	-	TRBJ2-5	CASTRGTQYF	TGTGCCAGCACGAGGGGGACCCAGTACTTC
TRBV5-4	-	-	TRBJ2-7	CASSEYRKGGLEQYF	TGTGCCAGCAGCGAGTACAGGAAAGGGGGGCTCGAGCAGTACTTC
TRBV7-9	-	-	TRBJ2-7	CASSAGVYSYEQYF	TGTGCCAGCAGCGCAGGGGTTTACTCCTACGAGCAGTACTTC
TRBV27	-	-	TRBJ2-2	CASHSTGWVQPSNTGELFF	TGTGCCAGTCACTCCACAGGGTGGGTCCAACCATCGAACACCGGGGAGCTGTTTTTT
TRBV29-1	-	-	TRBJ2-4	CSVEDLNGIQYF	TGCAGCGTTGAAGATCTAAATGGCATTCAGTACTTC